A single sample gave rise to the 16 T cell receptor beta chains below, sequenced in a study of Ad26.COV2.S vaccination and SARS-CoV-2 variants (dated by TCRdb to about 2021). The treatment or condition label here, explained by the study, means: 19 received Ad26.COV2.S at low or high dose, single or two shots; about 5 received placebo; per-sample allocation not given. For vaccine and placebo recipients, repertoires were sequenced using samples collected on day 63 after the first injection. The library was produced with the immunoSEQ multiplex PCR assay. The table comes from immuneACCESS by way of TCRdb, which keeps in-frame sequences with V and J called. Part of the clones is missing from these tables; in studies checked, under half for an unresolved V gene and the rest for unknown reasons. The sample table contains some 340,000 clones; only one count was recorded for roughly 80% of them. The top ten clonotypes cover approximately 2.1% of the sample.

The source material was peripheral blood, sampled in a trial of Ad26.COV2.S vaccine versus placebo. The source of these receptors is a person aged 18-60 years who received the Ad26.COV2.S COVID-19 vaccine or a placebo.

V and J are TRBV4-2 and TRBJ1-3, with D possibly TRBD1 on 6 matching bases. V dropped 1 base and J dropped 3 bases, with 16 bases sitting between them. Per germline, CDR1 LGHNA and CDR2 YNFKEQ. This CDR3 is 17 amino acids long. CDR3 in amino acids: CASSQALNRDGGNTIYF. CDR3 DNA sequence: TGTGCCAGCAGCCAAGCCCTAAACAGGGACGGTGGAAACACCATATATTTT.

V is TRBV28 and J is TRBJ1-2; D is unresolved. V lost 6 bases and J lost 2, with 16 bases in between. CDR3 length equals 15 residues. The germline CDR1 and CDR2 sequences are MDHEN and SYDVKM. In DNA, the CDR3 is TGTGCCAGCAGAGAACGCGGACGGGAGAACTATGGCTACACCTTC. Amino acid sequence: CASRERGRENYGYTF.

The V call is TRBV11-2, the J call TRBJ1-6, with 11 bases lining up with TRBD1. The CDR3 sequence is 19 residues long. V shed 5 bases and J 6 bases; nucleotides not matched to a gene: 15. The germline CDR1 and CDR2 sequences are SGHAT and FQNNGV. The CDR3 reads CASSRRTGGPSGSNSPLHF. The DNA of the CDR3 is TGTGCCAGCAGCCGACGGACAGGGGGCCCGTCGGGTAGTAATTCACCCCTCCACTTT.

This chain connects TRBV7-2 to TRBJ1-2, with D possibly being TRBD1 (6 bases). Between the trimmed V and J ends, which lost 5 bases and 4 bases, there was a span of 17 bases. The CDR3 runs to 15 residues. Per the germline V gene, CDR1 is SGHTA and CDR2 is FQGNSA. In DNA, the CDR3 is TGTGCCAGCAGCAAGGGTTCGGCAGGGGCCTATGGCTACACCTTC. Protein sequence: CASSKGSAGAYGYTF.

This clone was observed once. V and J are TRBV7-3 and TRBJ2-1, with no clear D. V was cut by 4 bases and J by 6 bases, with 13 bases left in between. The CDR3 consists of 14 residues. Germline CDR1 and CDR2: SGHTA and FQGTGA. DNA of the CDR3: TGTGCCAGCAGCTCAAAGGGCAGCTCCAATGAGCAGTTCTTC. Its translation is CASSSKGSSNEQFF.

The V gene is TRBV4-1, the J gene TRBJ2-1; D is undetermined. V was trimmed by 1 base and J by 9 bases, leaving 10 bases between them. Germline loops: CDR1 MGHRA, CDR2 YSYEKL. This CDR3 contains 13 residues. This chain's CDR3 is CASSQAGSLEQFF. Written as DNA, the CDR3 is TGCGCCAGCAGCCAAGCGGGCAGTCTTGAGCAGTTCTTC.

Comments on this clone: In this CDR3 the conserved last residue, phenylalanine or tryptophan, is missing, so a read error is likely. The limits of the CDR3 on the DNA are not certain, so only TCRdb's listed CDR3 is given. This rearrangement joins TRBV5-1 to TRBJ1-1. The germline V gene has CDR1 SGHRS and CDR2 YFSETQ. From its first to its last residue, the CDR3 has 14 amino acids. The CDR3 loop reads CASSLGSGEAWGDI.

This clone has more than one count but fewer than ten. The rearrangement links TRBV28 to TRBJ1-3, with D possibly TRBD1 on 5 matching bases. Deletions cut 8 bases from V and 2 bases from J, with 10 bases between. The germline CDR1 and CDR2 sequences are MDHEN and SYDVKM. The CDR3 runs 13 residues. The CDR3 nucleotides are TGTGCCAGCTTTTCGGGGCCTGGAAACACCATATATTTT. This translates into CASFSGPGNTIYF.

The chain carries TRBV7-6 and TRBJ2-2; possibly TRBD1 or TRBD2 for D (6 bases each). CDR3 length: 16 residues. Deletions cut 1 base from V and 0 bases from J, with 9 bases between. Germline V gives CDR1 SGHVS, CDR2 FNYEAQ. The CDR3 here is CASSLVGGSNTGELFF. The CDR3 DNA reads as TGTGCCAGCAGCTTAGTGGGGGGCTCGAACACCGGGGAGCTGTTTTTT.

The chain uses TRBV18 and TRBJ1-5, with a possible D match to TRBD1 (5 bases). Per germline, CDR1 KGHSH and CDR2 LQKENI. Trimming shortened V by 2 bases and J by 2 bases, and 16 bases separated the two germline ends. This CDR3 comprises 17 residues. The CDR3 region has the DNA TGTGCCAGCTCACCAAAAATCGAGGGACGGGGCAATCAGCCCCAGCATTTT. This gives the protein CASSPKIEGRGNQPQHF.

CDR3 sequence (DNA): TGCAGCGTTGAGCGGGGGGGCTACAATGAGCAGTTCTTC. Its protein is CSVERGGYNEQFF. The chain combines TRBV29-1 with TRBJ2-1, with 9 bases matching TRBD2. Per germline, CDR1 SQVTM and CDR2 ANQGSEA. The CDR3 sequence is 13 residues long. V was clipped by 3 bases and J by 3 bases; unmatched bases: 0.

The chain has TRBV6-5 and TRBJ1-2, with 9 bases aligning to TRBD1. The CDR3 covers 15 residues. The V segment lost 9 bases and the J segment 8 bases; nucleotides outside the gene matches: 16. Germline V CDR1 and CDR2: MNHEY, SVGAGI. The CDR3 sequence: CASSSRDRVAWGYTF. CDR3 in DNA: TGTGCCAGTTCCTCCCGGGACAGGGTCGCCTGGGGCTACACCTTC.

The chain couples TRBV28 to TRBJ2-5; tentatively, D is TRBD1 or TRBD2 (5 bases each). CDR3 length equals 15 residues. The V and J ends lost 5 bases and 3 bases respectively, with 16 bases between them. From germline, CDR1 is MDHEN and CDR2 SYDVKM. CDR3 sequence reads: CASSTYRFGKETQYF. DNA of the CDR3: TGTGCCAGCAGTACCTACAGGTTCGGGAAAGAGACCCAGTACTTC.

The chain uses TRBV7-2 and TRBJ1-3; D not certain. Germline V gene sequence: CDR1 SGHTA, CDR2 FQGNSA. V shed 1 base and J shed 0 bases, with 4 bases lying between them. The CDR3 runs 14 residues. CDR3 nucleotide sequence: TGTGCCAGCAGCTTAGGGGGCTCTGGAAACACCATATATTTT. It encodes CASSLGGSGNTIYF.

The CDR3 loop reads CASSPDRVGAQETQYF. CDR3 in DNA: TGTGCCAGCAGCCCAGATCGGGTGGGGGCACAAGAGACCCAGTACTTC. The genes are TRBV3-1 (or the pseudogene TRBV3-2) and TRBJ2-5; tentatively, D is TRBD1 (6 bases). The CDR3 extends over 16 amino acids. V lost 4 bases and J lost 2, with 17 bases in between. From germline, CDR1 is LGHDT and CDR2 YNNKEL (reference sequence).

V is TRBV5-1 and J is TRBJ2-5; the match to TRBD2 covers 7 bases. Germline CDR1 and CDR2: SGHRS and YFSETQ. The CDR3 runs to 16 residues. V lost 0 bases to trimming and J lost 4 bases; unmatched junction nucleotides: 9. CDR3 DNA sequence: TGCGCCAGCAGCTTGGCCGGGGGGTCCCCCCCAGAGACCCAGTACTTC. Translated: CASSLAGGSPPETQYF.